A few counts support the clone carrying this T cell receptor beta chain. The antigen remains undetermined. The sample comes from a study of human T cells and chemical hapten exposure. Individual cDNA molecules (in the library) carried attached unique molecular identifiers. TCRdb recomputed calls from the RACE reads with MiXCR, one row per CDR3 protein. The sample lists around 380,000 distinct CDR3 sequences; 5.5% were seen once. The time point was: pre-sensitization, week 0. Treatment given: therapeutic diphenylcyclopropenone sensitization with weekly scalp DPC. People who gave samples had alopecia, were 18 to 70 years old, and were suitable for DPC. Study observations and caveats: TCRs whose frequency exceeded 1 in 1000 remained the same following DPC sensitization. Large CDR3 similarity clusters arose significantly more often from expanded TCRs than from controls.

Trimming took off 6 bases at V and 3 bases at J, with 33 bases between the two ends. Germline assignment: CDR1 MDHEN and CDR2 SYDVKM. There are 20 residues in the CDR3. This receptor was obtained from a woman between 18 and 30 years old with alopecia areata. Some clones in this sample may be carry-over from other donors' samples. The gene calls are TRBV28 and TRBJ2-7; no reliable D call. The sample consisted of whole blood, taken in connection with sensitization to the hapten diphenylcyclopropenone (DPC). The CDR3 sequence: CASSPPHIGDGRLFRYEQYF. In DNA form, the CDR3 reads TGTGCCAGCAGCCCCCCCCATATTGGCGACGGACGGCTTTTCCGCTACGAGCAGTACTTC.